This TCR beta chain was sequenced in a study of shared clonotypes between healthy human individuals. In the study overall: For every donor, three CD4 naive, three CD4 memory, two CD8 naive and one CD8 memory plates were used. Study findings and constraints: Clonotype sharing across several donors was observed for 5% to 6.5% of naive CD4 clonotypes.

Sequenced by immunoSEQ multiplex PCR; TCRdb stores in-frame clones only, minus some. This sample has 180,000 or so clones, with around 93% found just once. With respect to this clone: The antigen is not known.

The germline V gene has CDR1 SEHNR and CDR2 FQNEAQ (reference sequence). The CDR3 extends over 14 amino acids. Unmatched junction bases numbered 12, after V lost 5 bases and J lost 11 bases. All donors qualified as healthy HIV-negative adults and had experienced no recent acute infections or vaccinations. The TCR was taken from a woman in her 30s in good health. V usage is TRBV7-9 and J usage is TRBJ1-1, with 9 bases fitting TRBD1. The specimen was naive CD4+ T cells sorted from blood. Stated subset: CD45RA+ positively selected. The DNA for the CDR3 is TGTGCCAGCAGCCGCCGACAGGGGGAGAGGGGGGCTTTCTTT. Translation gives CASSRRQGERGAFF.